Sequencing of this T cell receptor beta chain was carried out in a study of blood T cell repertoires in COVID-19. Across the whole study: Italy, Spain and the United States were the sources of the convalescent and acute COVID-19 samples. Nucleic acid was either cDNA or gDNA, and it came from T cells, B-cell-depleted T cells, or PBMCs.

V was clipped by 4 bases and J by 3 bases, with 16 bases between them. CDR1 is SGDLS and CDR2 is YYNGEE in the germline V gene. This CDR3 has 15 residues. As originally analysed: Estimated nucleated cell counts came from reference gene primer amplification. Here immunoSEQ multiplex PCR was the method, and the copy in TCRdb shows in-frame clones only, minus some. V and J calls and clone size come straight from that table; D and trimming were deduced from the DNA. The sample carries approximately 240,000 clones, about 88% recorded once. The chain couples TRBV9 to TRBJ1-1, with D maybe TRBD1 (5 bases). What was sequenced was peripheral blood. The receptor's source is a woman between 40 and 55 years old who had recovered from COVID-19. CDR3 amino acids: CASSPRGVWDTEAFF. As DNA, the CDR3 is TGTGCCAGCAGCCCCCGGGGGGTATGGGACACTGAAGCTTTCTTT.